One sample yielded the 4 T cell receptor beta chains listed below, sequenced in a study of blood T cell repertoires in COVID-19. The method was immunoSEQ multiplex PCR; TCRdb's version includes in-frame clones alone and lacks a portion of them. The sample carries about 59,000 clones, approximately 79% recorded once. Specimen: peripheral blood. The receptors come from a human donor in a cohort sampled during active COVID-19.

This chain links TRBV24-1 with TRBJ2-7; TRBD2 agrees at 10 bases. Trimming cost V 2 bases and J 3 bases; bases outside gene matches: 0. This CDR3 has 14 residues. Germline V gene data show CDR1 as KGHDR and CDR2 as SFDVKD. The CDR3 DNA follows: TGTGCCACCAGTGATTCTAGCGGGGGCTACGAGCAGTACTTC. It yields the protein CATSDSSGGYEQYF.

The rearrangement uses TRBV7-6 and TRBJ2-1, with D maybe TRBD2 (6 bases). With 0 bases removed from V and 8 bases from J, the gap between germline ends came to 11 bases. The CDR3 length is 14 residues. Germline CDR1 SGHVS, CDR2 FNYEAQ. The CDR3 is CASSLAPPGDEQFF. In DNA, the CDR3 is TGTGCCAGCAGCTTAGCTCCCCCGGGAGATGAGCAGTTCTTC.

V usage is TRBV28 and J usage is TRBJ1-1; 7 bases agree with TRBD1. Germline trimming cut 5 bases from V and 4 bases from J; bases unmatched to any gene: 4. The V gene's germline CDR1 is MDHEN and CDR2 SYDVKM. CDR3 size: 13 residues. CDR3 in amino acids: CASSQGGGTEAFF. The DNA for the CDR3 is TGTGCCAGCAGTCAAGGGGGCGGCACTGAAGCTTTCTTT. Full variable domain (missing parts from reference TRBV28 and TRBJ1-1): DVKVTQSSRYLVKRTGEKVFLECVQDMDHENMFWYRQDPGLGLRLIYFSYDVKMKEKGDIPEGYSVSREKKERFSLILESASTNQTSMYLCASSQGGGTEAFFGQGTRLTVV.

The chain uses TRBV6-1 and TRBJ1-6; 8 positions match TRBD1. This CDR3 spans 16 amino acids. V shed 1 base and J 6 bases; nucleotides not matched to a gene: 5. Germline V gene sequence: CDR1 MNHNS, CDR2 SASEGT. The CDR3 DNA sequence: TGTGCCAGCAGTGAAGGGGGGACAGGCGTTAATTCACCCCTCCACTTT. Protein sequence: CASSEGGTGVNSPLHF.